The source of this TCR beta chain is a study of blood T cell repertoires in COVID-19. Study-level background: Sites across the United States, Italy and Spain contributed samples from acute and convalescent COVID-19.

Clones were sequenced by immunoSEQ multiplex PCR, and TCRdb holds only the in-frame ones, with some missing. The sample records 110,000 to 150,000 clones, 82% being singletons. Input material: peripheral blood. The receptor's source is a woman of 80 years or more with acute or convalescent COVID-19.

The CDR3 here is CASSLDRDPFF. The CDR3 DNA reads TGTGCCAGCTCGCTTGACAGGGATCCGTTCTTC. The chain combines TRBV18 with TRBJ2-1, with 7 bases aligning to TRBD1. J lost 15 bases, V lost 6 bases, and 8 bases had no gene match. Germline lookup yields CDR1 KGHSH and CDR2 LQKENI. The CDR3 length is 11 residues.